The present TCR beta chain was sequenced within a study of T cells in narcolepsy. From germline, CDR1 is MNHNS and CDR2 SASEGT. V lost 7 bases and J lost 7, with 14 bases in between. The CDR3 spans 13 residues. The table came from immunoSEQ multiplex PCR; TCRdb's copy has only in-frame clones and leaves some out. Among around 25,000 clones listed, 70% to 85% were seen once. This sequence was found in a human donor with narcolepsy. Sample: CD45RA- memory CD4+ T cells from PBMCs. The rearrangement links TRBV6-1 to TRBJ2-1; possible D gene TRBD2, 6 bases. The CDR3, as DNA: TGTGCCAGCATCGCAGGAGGGTCGAATGAGCAGTTCTTC. Residues: CASIAGGSNEQFF.